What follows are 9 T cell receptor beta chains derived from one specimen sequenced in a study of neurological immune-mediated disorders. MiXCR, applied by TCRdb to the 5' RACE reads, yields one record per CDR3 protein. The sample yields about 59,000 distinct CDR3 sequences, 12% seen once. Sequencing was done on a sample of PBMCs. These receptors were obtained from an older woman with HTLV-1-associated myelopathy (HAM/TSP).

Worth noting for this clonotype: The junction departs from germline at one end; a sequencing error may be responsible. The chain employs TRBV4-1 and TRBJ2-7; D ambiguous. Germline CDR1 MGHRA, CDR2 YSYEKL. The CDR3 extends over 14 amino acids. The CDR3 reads CANSQVTVSYEQYF. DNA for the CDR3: TGCGCCAACAGCCAAGTTACTGTCTCCTACGAGCAGTACTTC.

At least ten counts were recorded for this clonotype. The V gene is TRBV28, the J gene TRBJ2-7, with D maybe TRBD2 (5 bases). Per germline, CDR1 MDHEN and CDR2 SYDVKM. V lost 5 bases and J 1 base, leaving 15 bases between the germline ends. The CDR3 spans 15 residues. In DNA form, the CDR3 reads TGTGCCAGCAGTACCGGTGCGGGTCCTTCCTACGAGCAGTACTTC. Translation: CASSTGAGPSYEQYF.

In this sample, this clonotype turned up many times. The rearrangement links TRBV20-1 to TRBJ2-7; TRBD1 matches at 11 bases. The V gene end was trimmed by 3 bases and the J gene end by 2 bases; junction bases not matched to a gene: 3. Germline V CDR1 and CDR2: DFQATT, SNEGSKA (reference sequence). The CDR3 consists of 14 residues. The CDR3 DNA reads TGCAGTGCTAGGGACAGGGGGCGCACCTACGAGCAGTACTTC. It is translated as CSARDRGRTYEQYF.

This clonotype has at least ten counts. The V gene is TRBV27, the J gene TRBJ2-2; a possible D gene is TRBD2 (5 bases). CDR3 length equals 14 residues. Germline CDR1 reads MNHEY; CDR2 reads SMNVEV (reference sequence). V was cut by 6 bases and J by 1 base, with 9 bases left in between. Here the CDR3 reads CASRILENTGELFF. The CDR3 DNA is TGTGCCAGCAGAATACTAGAGAACACCGGGGAGCTGTTTTTT.

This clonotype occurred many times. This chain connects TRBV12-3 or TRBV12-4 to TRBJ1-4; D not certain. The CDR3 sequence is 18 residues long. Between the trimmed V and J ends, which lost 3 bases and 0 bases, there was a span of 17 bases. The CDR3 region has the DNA TGTGCCAGCAGTTTCTCTGGAAAAGGGTGGGCAACTAATGAAAAACTGTTTTTT. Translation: CASSFSGKGWATNEKLFF.

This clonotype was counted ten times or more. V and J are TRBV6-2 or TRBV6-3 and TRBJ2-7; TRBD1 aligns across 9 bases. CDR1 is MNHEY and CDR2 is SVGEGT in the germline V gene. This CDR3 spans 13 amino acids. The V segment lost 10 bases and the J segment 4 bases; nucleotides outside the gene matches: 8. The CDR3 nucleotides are TGTGCCACCTCCAAGACAGGGGGGTACGAGCAGTACTTC. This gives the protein CATSKTGGYEQYF.

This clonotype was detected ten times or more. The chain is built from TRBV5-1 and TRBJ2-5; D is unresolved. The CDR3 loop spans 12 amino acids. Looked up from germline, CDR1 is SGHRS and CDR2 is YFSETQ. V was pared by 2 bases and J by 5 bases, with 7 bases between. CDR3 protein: CASSLRAETQYF. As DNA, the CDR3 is TGCGCCAGCAGCTTACGCGCTGAGACCCAGTACTTC.

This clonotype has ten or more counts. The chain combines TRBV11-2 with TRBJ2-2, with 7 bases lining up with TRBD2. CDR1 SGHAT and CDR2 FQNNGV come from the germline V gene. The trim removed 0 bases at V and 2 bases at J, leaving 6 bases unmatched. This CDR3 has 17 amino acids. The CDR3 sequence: CASSLDLAGVNTGELFF. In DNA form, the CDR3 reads TGTGCCAGCAGCTTAGATCTCGCGGGAGTCAACACCGGGGAGCTGTTTTTT.

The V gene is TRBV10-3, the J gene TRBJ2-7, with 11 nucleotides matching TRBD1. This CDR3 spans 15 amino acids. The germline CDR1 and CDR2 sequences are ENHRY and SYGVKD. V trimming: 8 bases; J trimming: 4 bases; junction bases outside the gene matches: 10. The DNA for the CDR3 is TGTGCCATCGCCGGGACAGGGGGTCGTAGTTACGAGCAGTACTTC. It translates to CAIAGTGGRSYEQYF.